Listed below are T cell receptor beta chains from one sample, sequenced in a study of CD8 T cells in ankylosing spondylitis. One entry per CDR3 protein results from TCRdb running MiXCR on the 5' RACE reads. The table records about 170,000 distinct CDR3 sequences, 15% to 20% of them present only once. The sample taken for sequencing was blood, either unsorted or a sorted T cell fraction (not recorded which). These TCRs come from a male donor with ankylosing spondylitis or in good health (not recorded which). CDR3s include the opening cysteine and the closing phenylalanine or tryptophan. The order of the fields is J gene, D gene, V gene, CDR3 protein. The D gene is left open where the match is weak.

j_gene: TRBJ2-3; d_gene: NA; v_gene: TRBV20-1; CDR3aa: CSGFMVSAGRTDTQYF
j_gene: TRBJ2-7; d_gene: NA; v_gene: TRBV4-1; CDR3aa: CASSHAPGYEQYF
j_gene: TRBJ2-3; d_gene: TRBD2; v_gene: TRBV9; CDR3aa: CASSERFAGADTQYF
j_gene: TRBJ2-3; d_gene: NA; v_gene: TRBV5-1; CDR3aa: CASSLEGDLDTDTQYF
j_gene: TRBJ2-1; d_gene: NA; v_gene: TRBV5-1; CDR3aa: CASSLVIGLAGNEQFF
j_gene: TRBJ1-1; d_gene: TRBD1; v_gene: TRBV5-1; CDR3aa: CASSLEQGATEAFF
j_gene: TRBJ2-1; d_gene: TRBD1; v_gene: TRBV5-6; CDR3aa: CASSKDRGWNEQFF
j_gene: TRBJ2-1; d_gene: NA; v_gene: TRBV2; CDR3aa: CASIPLGSSYFGQFF
j_gene: TRBJ1-5; d_gene: NA; v_gene: TRBV7-2; CDR3aa: CASSLETARNQPQHF
j_gene: TRBJ1-1; d_gene: NA; v_gene: TRBV5-1; CDR3aa: CASTESEMNTEAFF
j_gene: TRBJ2-1; d_gene: TRBD2; v_gene: TRBV2; CDR3aa: CASSTGLAGGVNEQFF
j_gene: TRBJ1-1; d_gene: NA; v_gene: TRBV6-1; CDR3aa: CASNRNQNTEAFF
j_gene: TRBJ2-1; d_gene: NA; v_gene: TRBV7-6; CDR3aa: CASSFGVGNEQFF